This entry lists 22 T cell receptor beta chains sequenced from one sample in a study of beta chain features in type 1 diabetes. TCRB transcripts that were expressed got sequenced, as all of the isolated RNA had been reverse transcribed. TCRdb's table, derived via immunoSEQ multiplex PCR, lists solely in-frame clones and lacks some. This table holds about 900,000 clones, about a sixth found once. Sequences were obtained from naive CD4+ T cells from blood. The receptors stem from a young woman in good health.

This clone has a handful of counts. The genes are TRBV10-3 and TRBJ2-7; D might be TRBD2 (5 bases). This CDR3 contains 14 residues. Germline CDR1 is ENHRY and CDR2 is SYGVKD. V dropped 6 bases and J dropped 0 bases, with 12 bases sitting between them. In DNA, the CDR3 is TGTGCCATCAGGGGGAGAGAGTCCTCCTACGAGCAGTACTTC. It is translated as CAIRGRESSYEQYF.

The gene calls are TRBV5-1 and TRBJ2-7; the match to TRBD1 covers 9 bases. Germline-derived CDR1 and CDR2 are SGHRS and YFSETQ. The CDR3 has 17 residues. The J segment lost 2 bases and the V segment lost 2 bases, leaving 11 bases of the junction unmatched. Written as DNA, the CDR3 is TGCGCCAGCAGCTTATGGACAGGGGTGGGAGCGACCTACGAGCAGTACTTC. It specifies CASSLWTGVGATYEQYF.

This clone appeared a few times. The rearrangement uses TRBV25-1 and TRBJ2-1; 7 positions match TRBD2. Germline assignment: CDR1 MGHDK and CDR2 SYGVNS. The J segment lost 7 bases and the V segment lost 3 bases, leaving 9 bases of the junction unmatched. The CDR3 runs to 15 residues. CDR3 in DNA: TGTGCCAGCAGTGATCCCGGGACTAATCCGAATGAGCAGTTCTTC. Amino acids: CASSDPGTNPNEQFF. Full variable domain (rest looked up from reference TRBV25-1 and TRBJ2-1): EADIYQTPRYLVIGTGKKITLECSQTMGHDKMYWYQQDPGMELHLIHYSYGVNSTEKGDLSSESTVSRIRTEHFPLTLESARPSHTSQYLCASSDPGTNPNEQFFGPGTRLTVL.

The sample holds a few counts of this clone. This chain uses TRBV6-5 with TRBJ2-7; 7 nucleotides agree with TRBD2. This CDR3 is 15 amino acids long. The ends lost 5 bases at V and 2 bases at J; junction bases unmatched: 9. Germline V lookup: CDR1 MNHEY, CDR2 SVGAGI. This CDR3 reads CASSRGFGGAYEQYF. The CDR3 DNA is TGTGCCAGCAGTAGGGGATTTGGGGGGGCCTACGAGCAGTACTTC.

This clone was seen more than once but under ten times. The chain uses TRBV29-1 and TRBJ1-2; tentative D call: TRBD1 (5 bases). With 1 base removed from V and 4 bases from J, the gap between germline ends came to 19 bases. This CDR3 has 16 residues. Germline-derived CDR1 and CDR2 are SQVTM and ANQGSEA. The CDR3 DNA reads TGCAGCGTTGAAGGGATTAAACAGGCACATCGCTATGGCTACACCTTC. Translation: CSVEGIKQAHRYGYTF. The variable domain in full, completed from reference TRBV29-1 and TRBJ1-2, reads SAVISQKPSRDICQRGTSLTIQCQVDSQVTMMFWYRQQPGQSLTLIATANQGSEATYESGFVIDKFPISRPNLTFSTLTVSNMSPEDSSIYLCSVEGIKQAHRYGYTFGSGTRLTVV.

This clone was observed a handful of times. The CDR3 loop reads CASSLVTHTDTQYF. CDR3 in DNA: TGCGCCAGCAGCTTGGTGACACACACAGATACGCAGTATTTT. The rearrangement uses TRBV5-1 and TRBJ2-3; D call uncertain. Germline V gives CDR1 SGHRS, CDR2 YFSETQ. Trimming removed 0 bases at V and 2 bases at J, with 7 bases between. This CDR3 is 14 amino acids long. Variable domain in full (rest from reference TRBV5-1 and TRBJ2-3): KAGVTQTPRYLIKTRGQQVTLSCSPISGHRSVSWYQQTPGQGLQFLFEYFSETQRNKGNFPGRFSGRQFSNSRSEMNVSTLELGDSALYLCASSLVTHTDTQYFGPGTRLTVL.

This clone appeared a few times. The chain is built from TRBV9 and TRBJ2-2; D not resolved. The CDR3 is 12 amino acids. Germline CDR1 SGDLS, CDR2 YYNGEE. Trimming cost V 0 bases and J 5 bases, with 2 bases left between them. CDR3 nucleotide sequence: TGTGCCAGCAGCGTAGAAACCGGGGAGCTGTTTTTT. It codes for CASSVETGELFF.

CDR3 sequence reads: CASSSTAVGRGNGYTF. The CDR3 coding sequence is TGTGCCAGCAGCAGCACGGCGGTAGGCAGGGGGAATGGCTACACCTTC. The chain is built from TRBV28 and TRBJ1-2; 7 nucleotides line up with TRBD1. This CDR3 comprises 16 residues. The J segment lost 6 bases and the V segment lost 6 bases, leaving 16 bases of the junction unmatched. CDR1 and CDR2 (germline): MDHEN, SYDVKM.

Here the CDR3 DNA reads TGCGCCAGCAGCTCCGGGTCCCCAAAAGAGACCCAGTACTTC. As protein: CASSSGSPKETQYF. V and J are TRBV5-1 and TRBJ2-5; D uncertain. Between the trimmed V and J ends, which lost 3 bases and 3 bases, there was a span of 12 bases. The germline V gene has CDR1 SGHRS and CDR2 YFSETQ. The CDR3 runs 14 residues.

The chain carries TRBV6-1 and TRBJ2-7, with D maybe TRBD2 (5 bases). Trimming stripped 4 bases from V and 3 bases from J, with 13 bases between. Germline loops: CDR1 MNHNS, CDR2 SASEGT. The CDR3 runs to 14 residues. CDR3 in amino acids: CASSASGNLYEQYF. The CDR3 region has the DNA TGTGCCAGCAGTGCCTCCGGGAACCTCTACGAGCAGTACTTC.

This clone was found a few times. V and J are TRBV19 and TRBJ1-1; the match to TRBD1 covers 8 bases. V dropped 5 bases and J dropped 6; count of bases not matched to a gene: 11. CDR1 and CDR2 from the germline V gene are LNHDA and SQIVND (reference sequence). The CDR3 length is 15 residues. CDR3 DNA sequence: TGTGCCAGTAGTCTGACAGGGGCTAGTGGCGCTGAAGCTTTCTTT. This encodes CASSLTGASGAEAFF.

This chain connects TRBV7-2 to TRBJ2-5, with 13 bases identical to TRBD2. The CDR3 length is 18 residues. CDR1 is SGHTA and CDR2 is FQGNSA in the germline V gene. The junction had 14 bases not matched to a gene; V was cut back by 6 bases and J by 4 bases. The CDR3 sequence is CASRAWTSGRASLETQYF. The CDR3 DNA sequence: TGTGCCAGCAGGGCATGGACTAGCGGGAGAGCATCCTTAGAGACCCAGTACTTC.

In its sample, this clone was seen a few times. This chain joins TRBV5-1 and TRBJ1-2; D uncertain. In germline, CDR1 is SGHRS, CDR2 YFSETQ. The V end lost 4 bases, the J end lost 3 bases, and 13 bases lay between the germline ends. This CDR3 is 14 amino acids long. The CDR3 DNA is TGCGCCAGCAGCGCATCCGGGCCGGACTATGGCTACACCTTC. Its protein is CASSASGPDYGYTF.

This rearrangement joins TRBV5-4 to TRBJ2-1; 9 positions match TRBD1. Trimming removed 4 bases from V and 5 bases from J; junction bases left unmatched: 10. Per germline, CDR1 SGHNT and CDR2 YYREEE (reference sequence). The CDR3 runs 16 residues. The CDR3 nucleotides read TGTGCCAGCAGCGGGGCGACAGGGGGTTTCAACAATGAGCAGTTCTTC. Its protein is CASSGATGGFNNEQFF.

The genes are TRBV28 and TRBJ2-3, with 7 bases lining up with TRBD1. CDR1 is MDHEN, CDR2 SYDVKM, per germline. V shed 5 bases and J 2 bases; nucleotides not matched to a gene: 10. The CDR3 is 16 residues long. DNA of the CDR3: TGTGCCAGCAGTAACCCTGGGACAGCCAACACAGATACGCAGTATTTT. It is translated as CASSNPGTANTDTQYF.

This chain links TRBV6-5 with TRBJ2-1, with D uncertain. Germline lookup yields CDR1 MNHEY and CDR2 SVGAGI. CDR3 length equals 15 residues. V was cut by 5 bases and J by 4 bases, with 15 bases left in between. The chain's CDR3 is CASSPDGLVYNEQFF. The CDR3 nucleotides are TGTGCCAGCAGTCCGGACGGGCTTGTTTACAATGAGCAGTTCTTC.

The sample holds a few counts of this clone. The V gene is TRBV5-1, the J gene TRBJ2-3; unclear D gene. V shed 0 bases and J shed 2 bases, with 4 bases lying between them. The CDR3 is 13 amino acids. Germline assignment: CDR1 SGHRS and CDR2 YFSETQ. Here the CDR3 reads CASSLVPTDTQYF. In DNA, the CDR3 is TGCGCCAGCAGCTTGGTCCCCACAGATACGCAGTATTTT.

The chain joins TRBV25-1 to TRBJ2-1; D is possibly TRBD1 (7 bases). The CDR3 spans 17 residues. V was shortened by 1 base and J by 4 bases, with 17 bases between the two germline ends. CDR1 MGHDK and CDR2 SYGVNS come from the germline V gene. The CDR3 here is CASSEFLGAGQYNEQFF. CDR3 sequence (DNA): TGTGCCAGCAGTGAATTCCTTGGGGCGGGACAGTACAATGAGCAGTTCTTC.

The V gene is TRBV7-8, the J gene TRBJ2-1; 8 nucleotides line up with TRBD2. J lost 7 bases, V lost 4 bases, and 27 bases had no gene match. This CDR3 comprises 21 residues. The V gene's germline CDR1 is SGHVS and CDR2 FQNEAQ. This CDR3 is CASSSRSTPGLGLGKINEQFF. In nucleotides, the CDR3 is TGTGCCAGCAGCTCCAGGTCGACCCCGGGACTAGGCTTGGGAAAAATAAATGAGCAGTTCTTC.

J is TRBJ2-7 and V is TRBV25-1; the match to TRBD1 covers 11 bases. The J segment lost 3 bases and the V segment lost 7 bases, leaving 8 bases of the junction unmatched. The CDR3 runs 15 residues. Germline V gene data show CDR1 as MGHDK and CDR2 as SYGVNS. The CDR3 DNA sequence: TGTGCCAGCACCGGGGGCGGGACAGGGGGCTACGAGCAGTACTTC. Its translation: CASTGGGTGGYEQYF.

V is TRBV28 and J is TRBJ1-5; no clear D gene. V shed 4 bases and J shed 7 bases, with 8 bases lying between them. The CDR3 extends over 12 amino acids. CDR1 MDHEN and CDR2 SYDVKM come from the germline V gene. DNA for the CDR3: TGTGCCAGCAGTTCCGCGAGGCAGCCCCAGCATTTT. The encoded protein is CASSSARQPQHF.

The chain is built from TRBV7-8 and TRBJ2-1, with D perhaps matching TRBD2 (6 bases). The CDR3 sequence is 14 residues long. V lost 7 bases and J lost 7, with 17 bases in between. The germline V gene encodes CDR1 SGHVS and CDR2 FQNEAQ. CDR3 bases: TGTGCCAGCACGCCGGGAGTAGGGTGGAATGAGCAGTTCTTC. Residues: CASTPGVGWNEQFF.